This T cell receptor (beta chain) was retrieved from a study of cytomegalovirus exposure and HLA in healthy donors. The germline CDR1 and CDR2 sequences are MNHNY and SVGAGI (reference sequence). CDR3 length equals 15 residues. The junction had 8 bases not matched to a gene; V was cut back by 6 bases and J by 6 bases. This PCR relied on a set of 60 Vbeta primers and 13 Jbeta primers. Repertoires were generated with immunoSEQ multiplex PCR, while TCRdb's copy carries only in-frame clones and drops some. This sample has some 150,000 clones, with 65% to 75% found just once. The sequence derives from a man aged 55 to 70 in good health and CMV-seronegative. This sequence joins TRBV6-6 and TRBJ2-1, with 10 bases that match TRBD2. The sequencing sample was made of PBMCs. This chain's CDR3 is CASRRSGRATNEQFF. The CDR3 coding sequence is TGTGCCAGCAGGAGGAGCGGGAGGGCCACCAATGAGCAGTTCTTC.